The T cell receptor beta chain described here comes from a study of blood T cell repertoires in COVID-19 (dated by TCRdb to 2019 to 2021). Regarding the complete study: Samples covering the acute and convalescent phases of COVID-19 were provided by collaborators in the United States, Italy and Spain. Samples came from the ongoing ImmuneRACE study (first 160 participants) plus 1,254 subjects from 6 global collaborators. Where available, HLA class I and class II types were taken from metadata supplied by the sample provider and were not determined by assay-based typing. The repertoires were released in a freely available public database meant as a resource for research on the immune response to SARS-CoV-2. The dataset comprised deeply sampled blood TCRbeta repertoires from subjects exposed to, actively infected with, or recovered from COVID-19. Nearly every sample came with metadata listing a de-identified subject ID, COVID-19 status, age in years and sex. The material from the prospective study consisted of cDNA or gDNA derived from T cells, B-cell-depleted T cells, or PBMCs. Overall study results and their limits: The quantity of clinical and demographic metadata differed by source and by participant and was supplied without curation.

Details on this clone: It has no known antigen specificity. Base qualities are not recorded, but no much larger clone differs from it by a single base.

CDR1 and CDR2, per the germline V gene, are SGHVS and FQNEAQ. Deletion took 2 bases off V and 6 bases off J, with a span of 17 bases between the germline ends. Taken from cysteine to phenylalanine, the CDR3 has 16 residues. Of the read, only the CDR3 DNA is kept; its 48 bases are in frame from base 1. The immunoSEQ Assay, a bias-controlled multiplex PCR, was used to amplify TCRbeta CDR3 regions from genomic DNA. The published analysis was carried out like this. The number of nucleated cells in each sample was estimated by amplification of reference gene primers within the assay. To quantify the absolute abundance of each unique TCRbeta CDR3 rearrangement, sequence reads were collapsed and filtered. For each sample, productive Simpson clonality was calculated by taking the square root of Simpson's diversity index across productive rearrangements. In TCRdb, the immuneACCESS table is reduced to in-frame sequences with V and J assigned. These tables do not hold every clone; where another copy was compared, an unresolved V gene accounts for under half, and the others remain unexplained. Clone size and V and J calls were adopted from that table, with D and trimming inferred from the DNA. This sample is represented by hundreds of thousands of clones; about four fifths of them were singletons. The ten largest make up roughly 8.8% of the sample.

The collaborating institutions used their own protocols to collect whole blood in K2EDTA tubes. For TCRbeta analysis, collaborator samples were shipped as frozen whole blood, as isolated PBMCs, or as DNA extracted from either sample type. This chain is built from TRBV7-8 and TRBJ2-1; TRBD2 could be the D gene, as 7 bases match. The sample taken for sequencing was peripheral blood. The sequence was obtained from a woman aged 45 to 65 with acute or convalescent COVID-19. The sequenced DNA: TGTGCCAGCAGCTTAAGGGTGGGGGGGCCTGTCAATGAGCAGTTCTTC. The resulting protein is CASSLRVGGPVNEQFF. Supplemented by the reference TRBV7-8 and TRBJ2-1 proteins around the CDR3, the complete variable domain is GAGVSQSPRYKVAKRGQDVALRCDPISGHVSLFWYQQALGQGPEFLTYFQNEAQLDKSGLPSDRFFAERPEGSVSTLKIQRTQQEDSAVYLCASSLRVGGPVNEQFFGPGTRLTVL.